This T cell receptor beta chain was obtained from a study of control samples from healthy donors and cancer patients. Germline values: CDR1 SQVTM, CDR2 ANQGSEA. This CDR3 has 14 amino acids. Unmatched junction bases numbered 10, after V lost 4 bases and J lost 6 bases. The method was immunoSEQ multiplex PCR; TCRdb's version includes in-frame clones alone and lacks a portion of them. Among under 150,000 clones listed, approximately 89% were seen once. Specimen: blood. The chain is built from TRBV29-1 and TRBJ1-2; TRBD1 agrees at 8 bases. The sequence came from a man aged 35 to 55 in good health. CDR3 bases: TGCAGCGTTGGAGCTCAGGGGGCAGTTAATGGCTACACCTTC. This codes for CSVGAQGAVNGYTF.